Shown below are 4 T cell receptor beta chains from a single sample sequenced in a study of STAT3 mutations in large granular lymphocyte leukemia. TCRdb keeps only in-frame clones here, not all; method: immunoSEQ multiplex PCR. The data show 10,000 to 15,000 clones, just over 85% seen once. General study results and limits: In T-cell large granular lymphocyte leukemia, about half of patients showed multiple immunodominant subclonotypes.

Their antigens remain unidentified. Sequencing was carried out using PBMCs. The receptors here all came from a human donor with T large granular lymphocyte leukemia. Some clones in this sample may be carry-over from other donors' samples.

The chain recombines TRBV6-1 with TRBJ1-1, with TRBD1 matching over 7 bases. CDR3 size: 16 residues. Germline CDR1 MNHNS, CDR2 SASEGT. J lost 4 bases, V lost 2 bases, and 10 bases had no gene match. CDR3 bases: TGTGCCAGCAGTGAATTGGCCAGGGGGGACCGCACTGAAGCTTTCTTT. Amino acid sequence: CASSELARGDRTEAFF.

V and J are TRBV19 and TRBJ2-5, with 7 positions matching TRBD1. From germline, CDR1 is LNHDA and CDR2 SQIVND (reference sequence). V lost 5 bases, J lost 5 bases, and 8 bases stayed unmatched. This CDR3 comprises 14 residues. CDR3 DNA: TGTGCCAGTAGTCCACGACAGGGTCCGGAGACCCAGTACTTC. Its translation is CASSPRQGPETQYF.

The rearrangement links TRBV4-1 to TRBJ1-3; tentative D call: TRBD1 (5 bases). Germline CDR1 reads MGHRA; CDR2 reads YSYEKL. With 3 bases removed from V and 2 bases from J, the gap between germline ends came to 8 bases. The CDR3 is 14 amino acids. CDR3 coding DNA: TGCGCCAGCAGCCAGTCGGGGGCTGGAAACACCATATATTTT. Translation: CASSQSGAGNTIYF.

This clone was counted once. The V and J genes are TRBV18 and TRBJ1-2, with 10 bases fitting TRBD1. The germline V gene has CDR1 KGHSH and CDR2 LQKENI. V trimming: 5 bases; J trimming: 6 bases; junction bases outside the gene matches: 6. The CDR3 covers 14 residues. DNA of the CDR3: TGTGCCAGCTCAGACAGGGGGCGCGGCGATGGCTACACCTTC. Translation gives CASSDRGRGDGYTF.